This entry describes one TCR beta chain. This CDR3 is 13 amino acids long. Germline CDR1 MNHEY, CDR2 SVGAGI. V gave up 5 bases and J gave up 2 bases, with 7 bases separating them. Authors' methods: From reference gene primer amplification, estimates of nucleated cell counts were derived. The assay was immunoSEQ multiplex PCR, and TCRdb's table has in-frame clones only and misses some. The DNA was the basis for D and trimming; V, J and clone size are from that table. The sample lists about 230,000 clones; nearly 90% were seen once. This specimen comes from a study of blood T cell repertoires in COVID-19. Study-wide context: There were acute and convalescent COVID-19 samples, and they came from the United States, Italy and Spain.

The sample comprised peripheral blood. This chain links TRBV6-5 with TRBJ2-1, with D unclear. This receptor was obtained from a woman aged 18-29 years who had recovered from COVID-19. This CDR3 reads CASSPSAYNEQFF. The DNA for the CDR3 is TGTGCCAGCAGTCCTAGTGCCTACAATGAGCAGTTCTTC.